This T cell receptor (beta chain) derives from a study of blood T cell repertoires in COVID-19. On the study more broadly: Sites in the United States, Italy and Spain provided acute and convalescent COVID-19 samples. PBMCs, B-cell-depleted T cells, or T cells provided the cDNA or gDNA that made up the material.

This CDR3 spans 13 amino acids. In germline, CDR1 is LGHDT, CDR2 YNNKEL (reference sequence). With 8 bases removed from V and 4 bases from J, the gap between germline ends came to 12 bases. How the authors handled the data: Scientists estimated how many nucleated cells there were by amplifying reference gene primers. The assay was immunoSEQ multiplex PCR, and TCRdb's table has in-frame clones only and misses some. The V and J calls and clone size are taken from that table; D and trimming were inferred from the DNA. Of 190,000 or so clones listed, approximately 86% are singletons. The V and J genes are TRBV3-1 (or the pseudogene TRBV3-2) and TRBJ2-1, with a possible D match to TRBD2 (6 bases). The sequenced sample consisted of peripheral blood. This clonotype originated in a woman in her 30s with active or convalescent COVID-19. The DNA for the CDR3 is TGTGCCAGCTCAGGGACTCCGTACAATGAGCAGTTCTTC. Encoded protein: CASSGTPYNEQFF.